Each of the 23 T cell receptor beta chains below was sequenced from the same sample in a study of monozygotic twins with inflammatory bowel disease. TCRdb processed the 5' RACE reads again and assigns one entry to each CDR3 protein, with no DNA. Recorded for this sample: approximately 160,000 distinct CDR3 sequences. Sequencing input: blood. The receptors stem from a human donor with ulcerative colitis or Crohn's disease, or a healthy co-twin of an affected twin (not recorded which).

J is TRBJ1-4 and V is TRBV20-1; with no DNA, the TCRdb D assignment of TRBD1 cannot be verified. CDR3 size: 14 residues. The germline CDR1 and CDR2 sequences are DFQATT and SNEGSKA (reference sequence). The CDR3 reads CSARQGAGNEKLFF.

The chain links TRBV9 to TRBJ1-2. In germline, CDR1 is SGDLS, CDR2 YYNGEE. This CDR3 spans 14 amino acids. The CDR3 reads CASSVFDEPRGYTF.

The chain combines TRBV28 with TRBJ1-2. The CDR3 totals 13 residues. Germline loops: CDR1 MDHEN, CDR2 SYDVKM. The CDR3 protein is CASSNGRRYGYTF.

This chain uses TRBV5-1 with TRBJ1-1; TCRdb reports TRBD1, a call that lacks DNA to check it against. Germline CDR1 and CDR2: SGHRS and YFSETQ. There are 15 residues in the CDR3. The CDR3 region is CASTAGDRVNTEAFF.

The V gene is TRBV20-1, the J gene TRBJ2-5; the TCRdb call, TRBD1, lacks DNA for checking. This CDR3 has 12 amino acids. From germline, CDR1 is DFQATT and CDR2 SNEGSKA (reference sequence). CDR3 protein: CSADDRQETQYF.

The chain employs TRBV7-7 and TRBJ2-1; TCRdb returns TRBD2, unconfirmable since there is no DNA. CDR3 length: 14 residues. Germline V gene data show CDR1 as SSHAT and CDR2 as FNYEAQ (reference sequence). The CDR3: CASSPSLGYNEQFF. The full variable domain, its missing parts supplied by reference TRBV7-7 and TRBJ2-1, is GAGVSQSPRYKVTKRGQDVTLRCDPISSHATLYWYQQALGQGPEFLTYFNYEAQPDKSGLPSDRFSAERPEGSISTLTIQRTEQRDSAMYRCASSPSLGYNEQFFGPGTRLTVL.

This chain links TRBV12-3 or TRBV12-4 with TRBJ2-2; there is no DNA to check the TCRdb D call of TRBD1. This CDR3 spans 15 amino acids. This CDR3 is CASSHQTGSTGELFF.

The J gene is TRBJ2-7, the V gene TRBV5-1; the D gene TCRdb calls, TRBD1, cannot be checked with no DNA. The CDR3 loop spans 15 amino acids. CDR1 is SGHRS, CDR2 YFSETQ, per germline. CDR3 region: CASSAAGTGDFEQYF. The entire variable domain, with the rest obtained from reference TRBV5-1 and TRBJ2-7, is as follows: KAGVTQTPRYLIKTRGQQVTLSCSPISGHRSVSWYQQTPGQGLQFLFEYFSETQRNKGNFPGRFSGRQFSNSRSEMNVSTLELGDSALYLCASSAAGTGDFEQYFGPGTRLTVT.

The gene calls are TRBV18 and TRBJ2-7; TCRdb's assignment of TRBD1 cannot be checked, as there is no DNA. Germline CDR1 and CDR2: KGHSH and LQKENI. This CDR3 contains 14 residues. The CDR3 sequence: CASSPPGQGVQQYF.

This sequence joins TRBV2 and TRBJ2-1. CDR1 is SNHLY and CDR2 is FYNNEI in the germline V gene. This CDR3 is built from 16 residues. The CDR3 loop is CASSAIGVSSYNEQFF.

The CDR3 sequence: CRVGRDTEAFF. This sequence joins TRBV12-3 or TRBV12-4 and TRBJ1-1; checking the TCRdb D call of TRBD1 is not possible without DNA. The CDR3 runs to 11 residues.

This chain joins TRBV7-2 and TRBJ2-7; TCRdb calls TRBD2, which cannot be checked without DNA. The germline gives CDR1 SGHTA, CDR2 FQGNSA. CDR3 length: 15 amino acids. The CDR3 loop is CASSQHADSEYEQYF. Together with reference TRBV7-2 and TRBJ2-7, the CDR3 gives the full variable domain: GAGVSQSPSNKVTEKGKDVELRCDPISGHTALYWYRQSLGQGLEFLIYFQGNSAPDKSGLPSDRFSAERTGGSVSTLTIQRTQQEDSAVYLCASSQHADSEYEQYFGPGTRLTVT.

V usage is TRBV12-3 or TRBV12-4 and J usage is TRBJ2-1; TCRdb reports TRBD2, a call that lacks DNA to check it against. This CDR3 has 18 amino acids. The CDR3 is CASILANWLAGSYNEQFF.

The CDR3 loop is CASSQLTGMANQPQHF. V gene TRBV7-2 combines with J gene TRBJ1-5; TCRdb's D call of TRBD1 is untestable without DNA. This CDR3 contains 16 residues. Germline values: CDR1 SGHTA, CDR2 FQGNSA. Full variable domain (remainder filled in from reference TRBV7-2 and TRBJ1-5): GAGVSQSPSNKVTEKGKDVELRCDPISGHTALYWYRQSLGQGLEFLIYFQGNSAPDKSGLPSDRFSAERTGGSVSTLTIQRTQQEDSAVYLCASSQLTGMANQPQHFGDGTRLSIL.

The rearrangement joins TRBV5-1 to TRBJ2-3. Germline assignment: CDR1 SGHRS and CDR2 YFSETQ. This CDR3 has 15 amino acids. The CDR3 sequence is CASSLARPSEDTQYF.

This chain connects TRBV5-1 to TRBJ2-5; the D call of TRBD2 rests on TCRdb alone, since no DNA is present to check it. Germline V lookup: CDR1 SGHRS, CDR2 YFSETQ. This CDR3 comprises 16 residues. The CDR3 here is CASSLEYSGSEETQYF.

CDR3 sequence reads: CSARTGPNQPQHF. V is TRBV20-1 and J is TRBJ1-5; TCRdb's D call, TRBD1, is unchecked because there is no DNA. Germline V gene data show CDR1 as DFQATT and CDR2 as SNEGSKA (reference sequence). There are 13 residues in the CDR3.

The gene calls are TRBV18 and TRBJ1-1. This CDR3 has 13 residues. Germline CDR1 and CDR2: KGHSH and LQKENI. The CDR3 loop is CASSQDPLTEAFF.

The chain couples TRBV20-1 to TRBJ2-1. The CDR3 is 16 residues long. Germline V gene data show CDR1 as DFQATT and CDR2 as SNEGSKA (reference sequence). CDR3 sequence: CSAREASGSPINEQFF.

V is TRBV5-1 and J is TRBJ2-3. CDR1 and CDR2 from the germline V gene are SGHRS and YFSETQ. This CDR3 is 15 amino acids long. The CDR3 protein is CASSYEVHFADTQYF.

The genes are TRBV11-2 and TRBJ2-7. CDR3 size: 11 residues. Germline CDR1 is SGHAT and CDR2 is FQNNGV. The CDR3 reads CASSPSHEQYF.

The chain joins TRBV20-1 to TRBJ2-3; absent DNA, TCRdb's TRBD2 call cannot be checked. CDR3 length: 14 residues. The germline V gene has CDR1 DFQATT and CDR2 SNEGSKA (reference sequence). This chain's CDR3 is CSAFAGGSTDTQYF.

The chain employs TRBV7-9 and TRBJ2-7; TCRdb calls TRBD2, which cannot be checked without DNA. This CDR3 is 14 amino acids long. From germline, CDR1 is SEHNR and CDR2 FQNEAQ (reference sequence). CDR3 sequence: CASSLTSGSYEQYF.